The 30 T cell receptor beta chains given below trace back to one sample, sequenced in a study of T cell responses to AZD1222 COVID-19 vaccine. TCRdb's table, derived via immunoSEQ multiplex PCR, lists solely in-frame clones and lacks some. This sample has 100,000 to 120,000 clones, with around 93% found just once. The specimen comprised peripheral blood, sampled 28 days after the second AZD1222 dose. The receptors shown here come from an adult who received the AZD1222 COVID-19 vaccine.

This sequence joins TRBV15 and TRBJ1-6, with D perhaps matching TRBD1 (6 bases). The CDR3 has 14 amino acids. CDR1 and CDR2 from the germline V gene are LNHNV and YYDKDF (reference sequence). Between the trimmed V and J ends, which lost 0 bases and 7 bases, there was a span of 7 bases. CDR3 coding DNA: TGTGCCACCAGCAGAGATACAGGGAATTCACCCCTCCACTTT. It codes for CATSRDTGNSPLHF.

The chain joins TRBV12-3 or TRBV12-4 to TRBJ1-1, with D unclear. The CDR3 consists of 13 residues. The V and J ends lost 8 bases and 0 bases respectively, with 10 bases between them. Here the CDR3 reads CASVDSMNTEAFF. The CDR3 coding sequence is TGTGCCAGCGTTGACTCCATGAACACTGAAGCTTTCTTT.

The rearrangement uses TRBV3-1 (or the pseudogene TRBV3-2) and TRBJ1-6; D gene unclear. Germline values: CDR1 LGHDT, CDR2 YNNKEL (reference sequence). There are 15 residues in the CDR3. Trimming took 6 bases from V and 4 from J, leaving 13 bases between them. The CDR3, as DNA: TGTGCCAGCAGTGGTAGGCGGGGTTATAATTCACCCCTCCACTTT. It codes for CASSGRRGYNSPLHF.

The CDR3 region is CASSTAQGVNTEAFF. In nucleotides, the CDR3 is TGTGCCAGCAGCACTGCTCAGGGTGTGAACACTGAAGCTTTCTTT. The V gene is TRBV7-9, the J gene TRBJ1-1, with D possibly matching TRBD1 (5 bases). Germline CDR1 and CDR2: SEHNR and FQNEAQ (reference sequence). V shed 5 bases and J shed 0 bases, with 13 bases lying between them. The CDR3 sequence is 15 residues long. The full variable domain, rest sourced from reference TRBV7-9 and TRBJ1-1, is DTGVSQNPRHKITKRGQNVTFRCDPISEHNRLYWYRQTLGQGPEFLTYFQNEAQLEKSRLLSDRFSAERPKGSFSTLEIQRTEQGDSAMYLCASSTAQGVNTEAFFGQGTRLTVV.

The V and J genes are TRBV11-2 and TRBJ1-6; D not certain. Between the trimmed V and J ends, which lost 3 bases and 0 bases, there was a span of 9 bases. Germline lookup yields CDR1 SGHAT and CDR2 FQNNGV. CDR3 size: 16 residues. CDR3 bases: TGTGCCAGCAGCTTTTTATCGAGCTCCTATAATTCACCCCTCCACTTT. As protein: CASSFLSSSYNSPLHF.

This clone showed up just once. CDR3 region: CSVEEVGFQADTQYF. CDR3 DNA sequence: TGCAGCGTTGAAGAAGTAGGGTTCCAAGCAGATACGCAGTATTTT. The gene calls are TRBV29-1 and TRBJ2-3; D is ambiguous. The germline V gene has CDR1 SQVTM and CDR2 ANQGSEA. The CDR3 covers 15 residues. The V and J ends lost 0 bases and 4 bases respectively, with 14 bases between them.

This chain uses TRBV7-9 with TRBJ2-7, with 7 bases identical to TRBD2. Per the germline V gene, CDR1 is SEHNR and CDR2 is FQNEAQ (reference sequence). The CDR3 spans 15 residues. V lost 1 base to trimming and J lost 2 bases; unmatched junction nucleotides: 5. Here the CDR3 DNA reads TGTGCCAGCAGCTTAGAGGGAGGGCCTCCCTACGAGCAGTACTTC. As protein: CASSLEGGPPYEQYF.

V and J are TRBV5-1 and TRBJ1-6; 8 positions match TRBD1. The V gene end was trimmed by 2 bases and the J gene end by 6 bases; junction bases not matched to a gene: 7. The CDR3 loop spans 16 amino acids. Germline CDR1 SGHRS, CDR2 YFSETQ. The CDR3 bases are TGCGCCAGCAGCTTACACCAGGGGGCCTCTAATTCACCCCTCCACTTT. Its protein is CASSLHQGASNSPLHF.

The chain is built from TRBV3-1 (or the pseudogene TRBV3-2) and TRBJ1-5; 8 bases are shared with TRBD1. V lost 1 base and J lost 7; bases outside the gene matches: 3. The CDR3 runs 14 residues. Germline V lookup: CDR1 LGHDT, CDR2 YNNKEL (reference sequence). The CDR3 spells CASSQGQGFQPQHF. In DNA form, the CDR3 reads TGTGCCAGCAGCCAAGGACAGGGGTTCCAGCCCCAGCATTTT.

This chain links TRBV5-6 with TRBJ2-5; TRBD2 matches at 13 bases. The germline gives CDR1 SGHDT, CDR2 YYEEEE. With 3 bases clipped from V and 5 bases from J, the junction kept 16 bases outside the gene matches. This CDR3 has 19 amino acids. The CDR3 is CASSSLLAGGLREFETQYF. The DNA of the CDR3 is TGTGCCAGCAGCTCACTACTAGCGGGGGGGCTTAGAGAATTCGAGACCCAGTACTTC.

The chain has TRBV2 and TRBJ2-7; D remains unclear. Germline values: CDR1 SNHLY, CDR2 FYNNEI. This CDR3 spans 15 amino acids. V gave up 1 base and J gave up 4 bases, with 14 bases separating them. In DNA form, the CDR3 reads TGTGCCAGCAGTGAAGAGGCCGCATTGGGGTACGAGCAGTACTTC. Its translation: CASSEEAALGYEQYF.

The rearrangement joins TRBV6-1 to TRBJ1-1; D is unresolved. V was pared by 2 bases and J by 11 bases, with 18 bases between. The germline V gene encodes CDR1 MNHNS and CDR2 SASEGT. This CDR3 has 14 residues. CDR3 residues: CASSELGKLALAFF. The CDR3 DNA reads as TGTGCCAGCAGTGAACTCGGTAAACTCGCTCTTGCTTTCTTT.

The rearrangement links TRBV23-1 to TRBJ2-2; possibly TRBD1 for D (5 bases). TRBV23-1 is noted as an ORF with a role that remains uncertain. The CDR3 totals 15 residues. Trimming removed 4 bases at V and 3 bases at J, with 12 bases between. The CDR3, as DNA: TGCGCCAGCAGTCGTTCAGAAGGGGACACCGGGGAGCTGTTTTTT. As protein: CASSRSEGDTGELFF.

The chain is built from TRBV5-4 and TRBJ2-7, with D uncertain. V gave up 5 bases and J gave up 0 bases, with 12 bases separating them. CDR3 size: 14 residues. Per germline, CDR1 SGHNT and CDR2 YYREEE (reference sequence). CDR3 amino acids: CASSPGAASYEQYF. DNA for the CDR3: TGTGCCAGCAGTCCCGGCGCGGCCTCCTACGAGCAGTACTTC.

The chain has TRBV18 and TRBJ1-5, with D possibly being TRBD1 (6 bases). The CDR3 loop spans 16 amino acids. CDR1 is KGHSH, CDR2 LQKENI, per germline. Trimming cost V 0 bases and J 6 bases, with 15 bases left between them. The CDR3 spells CASSPPGRGVGQPQHF. The DNA for the CDR3 is TGTGCCAGCTCACCACCCGGCAGGGGCGTAGGTCAGCCCCAGCATTTT.

J is TRBJ2-7 and V is TRBV5-4; 8 bases line up with TRBD2. There are 15 residues in the CDR3. Germline CDR1 and CDR2: SGHNT and YYREEE (reference sequence). Losses at the gene ends were 0 bases for V and 2 bases for J; bases not matched to a gene: 4. CDR3 in amino acids: CASSLGSGATYEQYF. The CDR3 DNA sequence: TGTGCCAGCAGCTTGGGTAGCGGGGCGACCTACGAGCAGTACTTC. Based on the CDR3 plus reference TRBV5-4 and TRBJ2-7, the full variable domain is ETGVTQSPTHLIKTRGQQVTLRCSSQSGHNTVSWYQQALGQGPQFIFQYYREEENGRGNFPPRFSGLQFPNYSSELNVNALELDDSALYLCASSLGSGATYEQYFGPGTRLTVT.

The genes are TRBV6-5 and TRBJ1-2; D is unresolved. Trimming pared 2 bases from V and 1 base from J, leaving 11 bases between. The CDR3 covers 15 residues. The germline V gene encodes CDR1 MNHEY and CDR2 SVGAGI. The CDR3 sequence: CASSYAEVRNYGYTF. The CDR3 DNA follows: TGTGCCAGCAGTTACGCCGAAGTACGTAACTATGGCTACACCTTC.

The chain has TRBV7-9 and TRBJ1-2; D ambiguous. CDR3 length: 13 amino acids. Germline V gene sequence: CDR1 SEHNR, CDR2 FQNEAQ (reference sequence). Trimming took 5 bases from V and 7 from J, leaving 14 bases between them. CDR3 in amino acids: CASSPDFTAGYTF. The CDR3 DNA reads TGTGCCAGCAGCCCGGACTTTACAGCTGGCTACACCTTC.

This rearrangement joins TRBV7-8 to TRBJ2-7, with 8 nucleotides matching TRBD1. In germline, CDR1 is SGHVS, CDR2 FQNEAQ. V gave up 5 bases and J gave up 1 base; unmatched junction bases: 4. The CDR3 loop spans 14 amino acids. CDR3 in DNA: TGTGCCAGCAGCCCCCGGGACAGGTCCTACGAGCAGTACTTC. Protein product: CASSPRDRSYEQYF.

The DNA for the CDR3 is TGTGCCAGCAGCCCCGGCTTACTTCGGGGCTCCTACGAGCAGTACTTC. As protein: CASSPGLLRGSYEQYF. The chain combines TRBV3-1 (or the pseudogene TRBV3-2) with TRBJ2-7, with D perhaps TRBD2 (5 bases). V gave up 4 bases and J gave up 0 bases, with 16 bases separating them. Germline-derived CDR1 and CDR2 are LGHDT and YNNKEL (reference sequence). CDR3 length equals 16 residues.

This chain joins TRBV2 and TRBJ1-1; D is unclear. Germline values: CDR1 SNHLY, CDR2 FYNNEI. This CDR3 is 13 amino acids long. V dropped 5 bases and J dropped 0 bases, with 7 bases sitting between them. The CDR3 sequence is CASSYFMNTEAFF. DNA of the CDR3: TGTGCCAGCAGTTACTTCATGAACACTGAAGCTTTCTTT.

This chain uses TRBV27 with TRBJ1-1; D is possibly TRBD1 (6 bases). The CDR3 is 14 residues long. CDR1 is MNHEY and CDR2 is SMNVEV in the germline V gene (reference sequence). Trimming removed 2 bases at V and 4 bases at J, with 11 bases between. The CDR3 region is CASSLVGAGTEAFF. As DNA, the CDR3 is TGTGCCAGCAGTTTAGTGGGGGCAGGCACTGAAGCTTTCTTT.

This clone was picked up one time. The V and J genes are TRBV7-2 and TRBJ1-4, with 7 bases fitting TRBD1. Germline CDR1 SGHTA, CDR2 FQGNSA. The CDR3 is made up of 16 amino acids. The V gene end was trimmed by 1 base and the J gene end by 13 bases; junction bases not matched to a gene: 15. CDR3 amino acids: CASSLGLGQGGPTLFF. The DNA for the CDR3 is TGTGCCAGCAGCTTAGGTCTAGGCCAGGGGGGCCCAACACTGTTTTTT.

The gene calls are TRBV12-3 or TRBV12-4 and TRBJ2-2; D not resolved. The V end was cut by 6 bases, the J end by 7 bases, with 9 bases between. This CDR3 has 12 amino acids. CDR3: CASSPYNGELFF. CDR3 nucleotide sequence: TGTGCCAGCAGCCCTTATAACGGGGAGCTGTTTTTT.

V and J are TRBV28 and TRBJ1-5; maybe TRBD1 (5 bases). With 11 bases removed from V and 0 bases from J, the gap between germline ends came to 20 bases. The CDR3 runs to 16 residues. From germline, CDR1 is MDHEN and CDR2 SYDVKM. The chain's CDR3 is CAVNAPFGASNQPQHF. The DNA for the CDR3 is TGTGCCGTCAACGCGCCCTTCGGGGCTAGCAATCAGCCCCAGCATTTT.

The chain links TRBV6-5 to TRBJ1-2; D not certain. Trimming took 6 bases from V and 4 from J, leaving 9 bases between them. The CDR3 is made up of 12 amino acids. Germline CDR1 MNHEY, CDR2 SVGAGI. CDR3 in DNA: TGTGCCAGCAGAAGTTTTAGCTATGGCTACACCTTC. Translation gives CASRSFSYGYTF.

The J gene is TRBJ1-6, the V gene TRBV5-1; unclear D gene. Germline V gene lookup returns CDR1 SGHRS and CDR2 YFSETQ. This CDR3 spans 16 amino acids. Trimming took off 0 bases at V and 10 bases at J, with 17 bases between the two ends. CDR3 in DNA: TGCGCCAGCAGCTTGGTAGCGGGCGGCCGGCAATCACCCCTCCACTTT. Protein product: CASSLVAGGRQSPLHF.

The CDR3 region has the DNA TGCGCCAGCAGCTTCAGGGGCGGTTCGGGAGATACGCAGTATTTT. This codes for CASSFRGGSGDTQYF. The V and J genes are TRBV5-1 and TRBJ2-3; D may be TRBD1 (6 bases). Germline assignment: CDR1 SGHRS and CDR2 YFSETQ. Trimming took 2 bases from V and 5 from J, leaving 15 bases between them. The CDR3 loop spans 15 amino acids.

The CDR3 DNA is TGTGCCAGCAGCGTGGGTCAGGGAGACTATGGCTACACCTTC. Residues: CASSVGQGDYGYTF. The rearrangement joins TRBV9 to TRBJ1-2; perhaps TRBD1 as D (5 bases). Germline CDR1 reads SGDLS; CDR2 reads YYNGEE. There are 14 residues in the CDR3. The V gene lost 2 bases and the J gene lost 3 bases, with 11 bases spanning the gap. The variable domain in full, with the rest retrieved from reference TRBV9 and TRBJ1-2, is DSGVTQTPKHLITATGQRVTLRCSPRSGDLSVYWYQQSLDQGLQFLIQYYNGEERAKGNILERFSAQQFPDLHSELNLSSLELGDSALYFCASSVGQGDYGYTFGSGTRLTVV.

The table lists this clone with a few counts. V is TRBV5-1 and J is TRBJ1-1, with D maybe TRBD1 (5 bases). Per germline, CDR1 SGHRS and CDR2 YFSETQ. V was cut by 6 bases and J by 5 bases, with 11 bases left in between. The CDR3 contains 12 residues. The CDR3: CASKEGWTEAFF. The CDR3 DNA reads as TGCGCCAGCAAAGAGGGGTGGACTGAAGCTTTCTTT. Looking up the rest from reference TRBV5-1 and TRBJ1-1 gives the full variable domain: KAGVTQTPRYLIKTRGQQVTLSCSPISGHRSVSWYQQTPGQGLQFLFEYFSETQRNKGNFPGRFSGRQFSNSRSEMNVSTLELGDSALYLCASKEGWTEAFFGQGTRLTVV.